Described below is a single T cell receptor (beta chain) sequence and its context. The CDR3 totals 15 residues. V was clipped by 8 bases and J by 8 bases; unmatched bases: 15. The germline V gene has CDR1 MDHEN and CDR2 SYDVKM. PCR amplification relied on 60 Vbeta primers (plus 13 Jbeta primers). The method was immunoSEQ multiplex PCR; TCRdb's version includes in-frame clones alone and lacks a portion of them. The sample has about 94,000 clones; under 80% are singletons. The data stem from a study of cytomegalovirus exposure and HLA in healthy donors. This chain uses TRBV28 with TRBJ1-2, with 9 bases that match TRBD1. This TCR derives from a man between 40 and 49 years old in good health and CMV-seropositive. Sequences were obtained from PBMCs. CDR3 coding DNA: TGTGCCAGCGGAAGTAAAGCTCGACAGGGGGTAGGCTACACCTTC. Protein product: CASGSKARQGVGYTF.